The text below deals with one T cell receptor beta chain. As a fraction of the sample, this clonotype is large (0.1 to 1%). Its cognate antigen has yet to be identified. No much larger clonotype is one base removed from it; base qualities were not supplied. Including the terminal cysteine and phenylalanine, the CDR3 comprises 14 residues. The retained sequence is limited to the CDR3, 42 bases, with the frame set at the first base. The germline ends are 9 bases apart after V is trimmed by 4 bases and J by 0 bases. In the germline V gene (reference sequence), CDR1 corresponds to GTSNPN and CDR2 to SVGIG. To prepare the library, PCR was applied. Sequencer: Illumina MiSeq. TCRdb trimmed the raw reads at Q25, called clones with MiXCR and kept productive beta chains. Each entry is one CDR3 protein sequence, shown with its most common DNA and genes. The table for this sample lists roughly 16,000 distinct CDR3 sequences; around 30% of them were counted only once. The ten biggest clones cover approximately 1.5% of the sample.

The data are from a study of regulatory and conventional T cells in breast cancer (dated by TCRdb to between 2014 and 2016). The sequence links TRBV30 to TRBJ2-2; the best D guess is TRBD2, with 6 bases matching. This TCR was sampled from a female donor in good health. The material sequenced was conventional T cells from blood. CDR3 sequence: CAWKRLANTGELFF. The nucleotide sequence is TGTGCCTGGAAGAGACTAGCGAACACCGGGGAGCTGTTTTTT.